This TCR beta chain was identified during a study of blood T cell repertoires in COVID-19. Study background: Collection of acute and convalescent COVID-19 samples took place in the United States, Italy and Spain. The cDNA or gDNA used as material had been derived from T cells, B-cell-depleted T cells, or PBMCs.

In the original analysis: Reference gene primers were amplified, and this amplification served to estimate nucleated cell counts. Clones were read by immunoSEQ multiplex PCR, and TCRdb kept only the in-frame ones, dropping some. D and trimming were read from the DNA, whereas the V and J calls and clone size are those reported in that table. The sample has more than 75,000 clones; roughly four fifths are singletons. Germline CDR1 and CDR2: SQVTM and ANQGSEA. The CDR3 contains 11 residues. With V trimmed by 6 bases and J by 11 bases, 8 bases remained unmatched. This clonotype was sampled from a man between 60 and 75 years old with acute or convalescent COVID-19. Sequenced: peripheral blood. The chain combines TRBV29-1 with TRBJ2-3, with 7 bases fitting TRBD1. This CDR3 is CSVDRDRVQYF. CDR3 coding DNA: TGCAGCGTAGACCGGGACAGAGTGCAGTATTTT.